One and the same sample provided the 11 T cell receptor beta chains below, sequenced in a study of blood T cell repertoires in COVID-19. Measured with immunoSEQ multiplex PCR; TCRdb has only the in-frame clones, and not every one. The sample carries roughly 130,000 clones, roughly nine tenths recorded once. Sample: peripheral blood. The receptors were sampled from a human donor with COVID-19, enrolled during active disease. The donor label of this sample is uncertain.

The chain has TRBV10-3 and TRBJ1-2, with TRBD1 matching 8 bases. V lost 4 bases, J lost 8 bases, and 9 bases stayed unmatched. CDR1 ENHRY and CDR2 SYGVKD come from the germline V gene. There are 14 residues in the CDR3. The CDR3 DNA is TGTGCCATCAGTGCGACAGGGGTAACACTCGGCTACACCTTC. It codes for CAISATGVTLGYTF.

V is TRBV5-6 and J is TRBJ2-7; 13 positions match TRBD2. V shed 8 bases, J shed 3 bases, and the junction held 5 bases outside the gene matches. The germline CDR1 and CDR2 sequences are SGHDT and YYEEEE. There are 14 residues in the CDR3. CDR3 bases: TGTGCCAGAAACGGACTAGCGGGAGTCTACGAGCAGTACTTC. It yields the protein CARNGLAGVYEQYF.

The V gene is TRBV4-1, the J gene TRBJ1-6; no definite D call. CDR1 and CDR2 from the germline V gene are MGHRA and YSYEKL. Trimming removed 0 bases from V and 7 bases from J, with 7 bases in between. CDR3 length: 14 residues. CDR3 residues: CASSQDRSNSPLHF. The CDR3 DNA is TGCGCCAGCAGCCAAGATAGATCGAATTCACCCCTCCACTTT.

The chain joins TRBV7-8 to TRBJ1-2; the D gene is possibly TRBD1 (5 bases). This CDR3 is built from 14 residues. The V gene lost 6 bases and the J gene lost 2 bases, with 13 bases spanning the gap. CDR1 and CDR2 (germline): SGHVS, FQNEAQ. The CDR3 is CASRGLDWNYGYTF. CDR3 nucleotide sequence: TGTGCCAGCAGGGGACTGGATTGGAACTATGGCTACACCTTC. Full variable domain (missing parts from reference TRBV7-8 and TRBJ1-2): GAGVSQSPRYKVAKRGQDVALRCDPISGHVSLFWYQQALGQGPEFLTYFQNEAQLDKSGLPSDRFFAERPEGSVSTLKIQRTQQEDSAVYLCASRGLDWNYGYTFGSGTRLTVV.

In regard to this clone: Other DNA variants within this sample encode the same CDR3. This chain connects TRBV11-3 to TRBJ2-1, with 10 bases matching TRBD2. V lost 1 base to trimming and J lost 5 bases; unmatched junction nucleotides: 2. The germline V gene encodes CDR1 SGHNT and CDR2 YENEEA. The CDR3 consists of 15 residues. CDR3 protein: CASSLGTSGNNEQFF. The CDR3 DNA follows: TGTGCCAGCAGCTTAGGGACTAGCGGAAACAATGAGCAGTTCTTC.

The chain's CDR3 is CASSLQLLQGAGELFF. The CDR3 nucleotides are TGTGCCAGCAGCTTGCAGCTCCTACAGGGGGCCGGGGAGCTGTTTTTT. The genes are TRBV14 and TRBJ2-2; the match to TRBD1 covers 8 bases. CDR1 is SGHDN and CDR2 is FVKESK in the germline V gene. CDR3 length: 16 residues. V was pared by 5 bases and J by 6 bases, with 11 bases of the junction left unmatched. Full variable domain (outside the CDR3, taken from reference TRBV14 and TRBJ2-2): EAGVTQFPSHSVIEKGQTVTLRCDPISGHDNLYWYRRVMGKEIKFLLHFVKESKQDESGMPNNRFLAERTGGTYSTLKVQPAELEDSGVYFCASSLQLLQGAGELFFGEGSRLTVL.

This clone has just one count. This chain uses TRBV4-1 with TRBJ2-7, with TRBD2 as a possible D gene (6 bases). The germline CDR1 and CDR2 sequences are MGHRA and YSYEKL. This CDR3 spans 14 amino acids. Trimming shortened V by 0 bases and J by 7 bases, and 13 bases separated the two germline ends. As DNA, the CDR3 is TGCGCCAGCAGCCAAGATTCTTACGGGAGAGAGCAGTACTTC. Translation: CASSQDSYGREQYF.

The chain uses TRBV11-2 and TRBJ2-5; D not resolved. CDR1 is SGHAT, CDR2 FQNNGV, per germline. The CDR3 loop spans 13 amino acids. V was clipped by 3 bases and J by 4 bases, with 9 bases between them. DNA for the CDR3: TGTGCCAGCAGCTTTGGCAGTTCAGAGACCCAGTACTTC. Protein product: CASSFGSSETQYF. The variable domain in full, completed from reference TRBV11-2 and TRBJ2-5, reads EAGVAQSPRYKIIEKRQSVAFWCNPISGHATLYWYQQILGQGPKLLIQFQNNGVVDDSQLPKDRFSAERLKGVDSTLKIQPAKLEDSAVYLCASSFGSSETQYFGPGTRLLVL.

This clone was recorded only once. The rearrangement joins TRBV19 to TRBJ2-1; TRBD2 matches at 12 bases. From germline, CDR1 is LNHDA and CDR2 SQIVND (reference sequence). The CDR3 covers 13 residues. With 4 bases clipped from V and 9 bases from J, the junction kept 1 base outside the gene matches. The CDR3 DNA reads as TGTGCCAGTAGTACTAGCGGGAGGGGTGAGCAGTTCTTC. Translation: CASSTSGRGEQFF. The full variable domain, its missing parts supplied by reference TRBV19 and TRBJ2-1, is DGGITQSPKYLFRKEGQNVTLSCEQNLNHDAMYWYRQDPGQGLRLIYYSQIVNDFQKGDIAEGYSVSREKKESFPLTVTSAQKNPTAFYLCASSTSGRGEQFFGPGTRLTVL.

This rearrangement joins TRBV19 to TRBJ1-1; the match to TRBD1 covers 7 bases. This CDR3 contains 16 residues. The germline CDR1 and CDR2 sequences are LNHDA and SQIVND (reference sequence). V lost 7 bases and J lost 5; bases outside the gene matches: 16. The CDR3 loop reads CASKTGKGGTGTEAFF. For the CDR3, the DNA is TGTGCCAGTAAGACCGGGAAAGGGGGCACGGGAACTGAAGCTTTCTTT.

The CDR3 nucleotides read TGTGCCAGCAGCTTAGTGGAGGGATTTGGGTCACCCCTCCACTTT. Its protein product is CASSLVEGFGSPLHF. The V call is TRBV11-3, the J call TRBJ1-6; no clear D. This CDR3 contains 15 residues. Deletions cut 1 base from V and 10 bases from J, with 14 bases between. The V gene's germline CDR1 is SGHNT and CDR2 YENEEA.